Shown below are 15 T cell receptor beta chains from a single sample sequenced in a study of technical replicates of blood from a few donors. The protocol was immunoSEQ multiplex PCR, while the TCRdb copy is restricted to in-frame clones and leaves out a portion. The sample includes just over 80,000 clones, roughly 94% of them seen just once. Sequencing was performed on T cells isolated from PBMCs. The receptors shown here come from a human donor in good health.

This clone has a single count. This chain joins TRBV6-5 and TRBJ1-5; D is uncertain. Germline CDR1 MNHEY, CDR2 SVGAGI. V lost 0 bases and J 4 bases, leaving 10 bases between the germline ends. The CDR3 totals 15 residues. DNA for the CDR3: TGTGCCAGCAGTTACTCGGGAGGAATTAATCAGCCCCAGCATTTT. Encoded protein: CASSYSGGINQPQHF.

The rearrangement uses TRBV11-1 and TRBJ2-1, with 8 bases aligning to TRBD2. The CDR3 loop spans 13 amino acids. Germline V gene sequence: CDR1 SGHAT, CDR2 FQDESV (reference sequence). Unmatched junction bases numbered 8, after V lost 6 bases and J lost 10 bases. CDR3 in amino acids: CASSRAGGQEQFF. CDR3 nucleotides: TGTGCCAGCAGTCGGGCGGGAGGACAGGAGCAGTTCTTC.

This chain joins TRBV27 and TRBJ1-4, with D possibly being TRBD1 (6 bases). The CDR3 has 14 amino acids. Germline loops: CDR1 MNHEY, CDR2 SMNVEV (reference sequence). Between the trimmed V and J ends, which lost 7 bases and 6 bases, there was a span of 15 bases. CDR3 loop: CASKYRENDEKLFF. CDR3 bases: TGTGCCAGCAAATACAGGGAGAATGATGAAAAACTGTTTTTT. The variable domain in full, with the rest retrieved from reference TRBV27 and TRBJ1-4, is EAQVTQNPRYLITVTGKKLTVTCSQNMNHEYMSWYRQDPGLGLRQIYYSMNVEVTDKGDVPEGYKVSRKEKRNFPLILESPSPNQTSLYFCASKYRENDEKLFFGSGTQLSVL.

This chain uses TRBV6-4 with TRBJ1-5; 7 nucleotides line up with TRBD1. The germline gives CDR1 MRHNA, CDR2 SNTAGT. The CDR3 spans 15 residues. V lost 2 bases, J lost 6 bases, and 7 bases stayed unmatched. CDR3 amino acids: CASSDEAGGSQPQHF. CDR3 nucleotide sequence: TGTGCCAGCAGTGACGAAGCAGGGGGGAGTCAGCCCCAGCATTTT.

The V call is TRBV28, the J call TRBJ2-1, with D perhaps TRBD1 (5 bases). V shed 3 bases and J shed 7 bases, with 16 bases lying between them. Looked up from germline, CDR1 is MDHEN and CDR2 is SYDVKM. CDR3 length: 15 amino acids. CDR3 residues: CASSFSWGARNEQFF. Written as DNA, the CDR3 is TGTGCCAGCAGTTTTAGTTGGGGCGCTAGGAATGAGCAGTTCTTC.

CDR3 in DNA: TGTGCCGCCGGACAGACCAATCAGCCCCAGCATTTT. Translating gives CAAGQTNQPQHF. The chain joins TRBV7-2 to TRBJ1-5; weak D call: TRBD1 (6 bases). Per germline, CDR1 SGHTA and CDR2 FQGNSA. Trimming pared 11 bases from V and 3 bases from J, leaving 11 bases between. CDR3 length: 12 amino acids. The variable domain in full, completed from reference TRBV7-2 and TRBJ1-5, reads GAGVSQSPSNKVTEKGKDVELRCDPISGHTALYWYRQSLGQGLEFLIYFQGNSAPDKSGLPSDRFSAERTGGSVSTLTIQRTQQEDSAVYLCAAGQTNQPQHFGDGTRLSIL.

The V and J genes are TRBV10-3 and TRBJ1-1, with D unresolved. Trimming left V 8 bases short and J 5 bases short, with 9 bases between. The CDR3 is made up of 11 amino acids. Germline V gene data show CDR1 as ENHRY and CDR2 as SYGVKD. Here the CDR3 reads CAILRGTEAFF. For the CDR3, the DNA is TGTGCCATCCTTCGGGGAACTGAAGCTTTCTTT.

The chain has TRBV2 and TRBJ1-5; no clear D gene. Germline-derived CDR1 and CDR2 are SNHLY and FYNNEI. The CDR3 has 12 residues. V was trimmed by 7 bases and J by 0 bases, leaving 4 bases between them. The CDR3 nucleotides are TGTGCCAGCACCCTTAGCAATCAGCCCCAGCATTTT. Protein: CASTLSNQPQHF.

The rearrangement links TRBV7-3 to TRBJ2-2; a weak D match, TRBD2 (5 bases). The V end lost 5 bases, the J end lost 2 bases, and 15 bases lay between the germline ends. This CDR3 is built from 16 residues. Germline assignment: CDR1 SGHTA and CDR2 FQGTGA. Here the CDR3 DNA reads TGTGCCAGCAGCCACCTTACTAGTTCCAACACCGGGGAGCTGTTTTTT. Amino acid sequence: CASSHLTSSNTGELFF.

The V gene is TRBV27, the J gene TRBJ2-1, with 12 bases identical to TRBD2. V lost 8 bases and J lost 4; bases outside the gene matches: 6. Germline V lookup: CDR1 MNHEY, CDR2 SMNVEV (reference sequence). The CDR3 totals 15 residues. Written as DNA, the CDR3 is TGTGCCAGCGTACTAGCGGGAGGAGGATACAATGAGCAGTTCTTC. It specifies CASVLAGGGYNEQFF.

The chain carries TRBV27 and TRBJ2-7, with 7 bases aligning to TRBD2. Trimming took 6 bases from V and 1 from J; bases not matched to a gene: 12. This CDR3 comprises 16 residues. The germline CDR1 and CDR2 sequences are MNHEY and SMNVEV (reference sequence). This CDR3 is CASRPLTSARSYEQYF. In DNA form, the CDR3 reads TGTGCCAGCAGACCATTAACTAGCGCTAGATCCTACGAGCAGTACTTC.

This chain uses TRBV19 with TRBJ2-2; 7 nucleotides match TRBD1. The germline gives CDR1 LNHDA, CDR2 SQIVND (reference sequence). V dropped 1 base and J dropped 5; count of bases not matched to a gene: 4. CDR3 length equals 15 residues. The CDR3 sequence: CASSIVSGGTGELFF. The DNA for the CDR3 is TGTGCCAGTAGTATAGTGTCAGGGGGAACCGGGGAGCTGTTTTTT.

This sequence joins TRBV19 and TRBJ1-5; D might be TRBD1 (5 bases). V was cut by 7 bases and J by 3 bases, with 13 bases left in between. The CDR3 is made up of 14 amino acids. Germline V CDR1 and CDR2: LNHDA, SQIVND (reference sequence). The CDR3 protein is CASTNPGFNQPQHF. The CDR3 nucleotides read TGTGCCAGTACTAATCCAGGGTTCAATCAGCCCCAGCATTTT.

The gene calls are TRBV4-1 and TRBJ2-7; the D is unclear. Trimming shortened V by 0 bases and J by 3 bases, and 12 bases separated the two germline ends. The CDR3 consists of 15 residues. The germline gives CDR1 MGHRA, CDR2 YSYEKL. CDR3 coding DNA: TGCGCCAGCAGCCAAGATCCCAGAGCGAGCTACGAGCAGTACTTC. It yields the protein CASSQDPRASYEQYF.

In this sample, this clone turned up once. The chain combines TRBV6-5 with TRBJ1-5; D gene unclear. CDR3 size: 11 residues. Trimming pared 3 bases from V and 11 bases from J, leaving 8 bases between. Germline V gives CDR1 MNHEY, CDR2 SVGAGI. The CDR3 DNA is TGTGCCAGCAGTTATGGCTCGTCCCAGCATTTT. This codes for CASSYGSSQHF.